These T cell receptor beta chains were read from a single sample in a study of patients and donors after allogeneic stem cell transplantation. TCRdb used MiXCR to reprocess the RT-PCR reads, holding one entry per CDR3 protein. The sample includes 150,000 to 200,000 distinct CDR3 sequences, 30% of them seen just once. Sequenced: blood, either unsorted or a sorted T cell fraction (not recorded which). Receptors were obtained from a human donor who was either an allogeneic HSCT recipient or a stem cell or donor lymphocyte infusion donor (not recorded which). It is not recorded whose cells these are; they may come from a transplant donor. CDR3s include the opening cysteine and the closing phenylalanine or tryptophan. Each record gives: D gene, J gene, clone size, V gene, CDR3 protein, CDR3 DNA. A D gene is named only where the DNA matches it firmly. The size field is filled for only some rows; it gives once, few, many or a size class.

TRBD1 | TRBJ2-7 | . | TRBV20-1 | CSAHNTGGEDEQYF | TGCAGTGCCCATAATACAGGGGGCGAGGACGAGCAGTACTTC
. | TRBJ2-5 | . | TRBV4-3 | CASSQEPTEETQYF | TGCGCCAGCAGCCAAGAGCCTACCGAAGAGACCCAGTACTTC
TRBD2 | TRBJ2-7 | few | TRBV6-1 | CAGGGTLAGVRYEQYF | TGTGCCGGTGGGGGTACACTAGCGGGAGTCCGGTACGAGCAGTACTTC
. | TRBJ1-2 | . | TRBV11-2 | CASRQDSRPYGYTF | TGTGCCAGCAGACAGGACAGCAGGCCCTATGGCTACACCTTC
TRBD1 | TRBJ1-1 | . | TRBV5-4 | CASGGTGGATEAFF | TGTGCCAGCGGTGGGACAGGGGGCGCCACTGAAGCTTTCTTT
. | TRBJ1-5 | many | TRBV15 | CATSWERYSNQPQHF | TGTGCCACCAGCTGGGAGAGGTATAGCAATCAGCCCCAGCATTTT
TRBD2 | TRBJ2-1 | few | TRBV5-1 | CASSLAGAPDNEQFF | TGCGCCAGCAGCTTAGCGGGAGCGCCGGACAATGAGCAGTTCTTC
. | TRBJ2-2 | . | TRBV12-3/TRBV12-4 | CASTQRSDTGELFF | TGTGCCAGCACCCAGCGGAGCGACACCGGGGAGCTGTTTTTT
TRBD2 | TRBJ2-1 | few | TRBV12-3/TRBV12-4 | CASSLLAGFGEQFF | TGTGCCAGCAGTTTGCTAGCGGGATTTGGTGAGCAGTTCTTC
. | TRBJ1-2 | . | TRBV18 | CASSPPQPYGYTF | TGTGCCAGCTCACCACCGCAGCCTTATGGCTACACCTTC
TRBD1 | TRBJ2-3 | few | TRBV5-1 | CASSSPGQGAGTQYF | TGCGCCAGCAGCTCGCCCGGGCAGGGGGCAGGTACGCAGTATTTT
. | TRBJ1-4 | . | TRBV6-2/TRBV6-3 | CASSYNFGEKLFF | TGTGCCAGCAGTTACAACTTCGGGGAAAAACTGTTTTTT
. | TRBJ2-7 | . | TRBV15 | CATSSVYEQYF | TGTGCCACCAGCAGTGTTTACGAGCAGTACTTC
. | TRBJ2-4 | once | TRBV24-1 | CATSDFNIQYF | TGTGCCACCAGTGACTTTAACATTCAGTACTTC
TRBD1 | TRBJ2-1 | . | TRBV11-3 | CASSLGDRDQQFF | TGTGCCAGCAGCTTAGGGGACAGGGATCAGCAGTTCTTC
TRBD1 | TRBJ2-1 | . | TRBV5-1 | CASSPSGQGHYNEQFF | TGCGCCAGCAGCCCCTCCGGACAGGGCCACTACAATGAGCAGTTCTTC
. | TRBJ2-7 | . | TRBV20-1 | CSVPGLYEQYF | TGCAGTGTGCCGGGACTCTACGAGCAGTACTTC
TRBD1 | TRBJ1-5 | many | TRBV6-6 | CASSQRMDRGNQPQHF | TGTGCCAGCAGTCAACGTATGGACAGGGGCAATCAGCCCCAGCATTTT
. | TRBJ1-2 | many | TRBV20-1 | CSAPTVGRDYGYTF | TGCAGTGCGCCGACAGTCGGTAGAGACTATGGCTACACCTTC
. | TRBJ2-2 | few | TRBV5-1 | CASSLVPTSGYGELFF | TGCGCCAGCAGCTTGGTTCCGACTAGTGGGTACGGGGAGCTGTTTTTT
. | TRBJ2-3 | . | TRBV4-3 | CASSPQGVGDTQYF | TGCGCCAGCAGCCCCCAAGGGGTCGGGGATACGCAGTATTTT
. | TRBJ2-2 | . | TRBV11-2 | CASSSRTQNTGELFF | TGTGCCAGCAGCTCCCGGACGCAGAACACCGGGGAGCTGTTTTTT
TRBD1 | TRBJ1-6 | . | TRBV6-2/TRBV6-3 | CASRAGDRANSPLHF | TGTGCCAGCAGAGCCGGAGACAGGGCTAATTCACCCCTCCACTTT
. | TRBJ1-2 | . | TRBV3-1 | CASSQDRGIGGYTF | TGTGCCAGCAGCCAAGATAGGGGTATTGGAGGCTACACCTTC
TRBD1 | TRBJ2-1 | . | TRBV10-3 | CAISGLGQGADNEQFF | TGTGCCATCAGTGGCCTGGGACAGGGGGCGGACAATGAGCAGTTCTTC
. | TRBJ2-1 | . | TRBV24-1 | CATSDPPTGLHNEQFF | TGTGCCACCAGTGATCCTCCGACAGGACTACACAATGAGCAGTTCTTC
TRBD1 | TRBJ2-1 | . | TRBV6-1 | CASAPGQGPYNEQFF | TGTGCCAGCGCTCCGGGACAGGGGCCCTACAATGAGCAGTTCTTC
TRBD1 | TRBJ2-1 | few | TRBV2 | CASSARQGSYNEQFF | TGTGCCAGCAGTGCCCGACAGGGAAGCTACAATGAGCAGTTCTTC
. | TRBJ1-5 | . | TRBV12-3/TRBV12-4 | CASRRTGNQPQHF | TGTGCCAGCAGGAGGACTGGTAATCAGCCCCAGCATTTT
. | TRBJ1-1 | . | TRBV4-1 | CASSQGAGRSNTEAFF | TGCGCCAGCAGCCAAGGGGCGGGTCGGTCAAACACTGAAGCTTTCTTT
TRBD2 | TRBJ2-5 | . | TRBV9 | CASSVVDGRAETQYF | TGTGCCAGCAGCGTAGTGGACGGGAGGGCAGAGACCCAGTACTTC
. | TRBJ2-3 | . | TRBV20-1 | CSAPSRETTDTQYF | TGCAGTGCTCCTAGTCGTGAAACCACAGATACGCAGTATTTT
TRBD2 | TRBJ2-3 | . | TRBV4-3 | CASSPSGRTTDTQYF | TGCGCCAGCAGCCCCAGCGGGAGAACCACAGATACGCAGTATTTT
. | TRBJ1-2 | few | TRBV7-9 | CASSFLGDYGYTF | TGTGCCAGCAGCTTCCTAGGGGACTATGGCTACACCTTC
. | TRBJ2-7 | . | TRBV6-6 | CASKPYTGLYEQYF | TGTGCCAGCAAGCCCTACACAGGGCTCTACGAGCAGTACTTC
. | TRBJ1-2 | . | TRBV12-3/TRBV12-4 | CASSLPGRDGYTF | TGTGCCAGCAGTTTGCCAGGGAGAGATGGCTACACCTTC
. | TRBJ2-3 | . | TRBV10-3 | CATFSDTQYF | TGTGCCACCTTTTCAGATACGCAGTATTTT
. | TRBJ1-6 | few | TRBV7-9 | CASSLTDSYNSPLHF | TGTGCCAGCAGCTTAACCGACAGCTATAATTCACCCCTCCACTTT
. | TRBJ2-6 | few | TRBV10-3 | CAISDQRSGANVLTF | TGTGCCATCAGTGATCAAAGGTCTGGGGCCAACGTCCTGACTTTC
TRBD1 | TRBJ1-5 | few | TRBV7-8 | CASSPNPTGSSNQPQHF | TGTGCCAGCAGTCCCAATCCGACAGGGTCTAGCAATCAGCCCCAGCATTTT
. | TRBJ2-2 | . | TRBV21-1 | CAGSQRCAGELFF | TGTGCCGGGTCACAGCGGTGCGCCGGGGAGCTGTTTTTT
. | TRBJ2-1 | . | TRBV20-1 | CSARDFSSWNEQFF | TGCAGTGCTAGAGATTTCAGTAGTTGGAATGAGCAGTTCTTC
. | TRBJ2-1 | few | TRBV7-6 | CASSLTGLSYNEQFF | TGTGCCAGCAGCTTAACCGGGCTCTCCTACAATGAGCAGTTCTTC
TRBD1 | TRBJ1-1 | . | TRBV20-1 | CSASPGTANTEAFF | TGCAGTGCTAGTCCCGGGACAGCGAACACTGAAGCTTTCTTT
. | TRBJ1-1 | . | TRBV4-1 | CASSQDPGNTEAFF | TGCGCCAGCAGCCAAGATCCCGGGAACACTGAAGCTTTCTTT